The TCR beta chain described here comes from a study of blood T cell repertoires in COVID-19. Study overall: Sources were T cells, B-cell-depleted T cells, or PBMCs; the material itself was cDNA or gDNA.

The table came from immunoSEQ multiplex PCR; TCRdb's copy has only in-frame clones and leaves some out. Of approximately 170,000 clones in the sample, over 75% were seen once. Germline V gene data show CDR1 as LNHNV and CDR2 as YYDKDF (reference sequence). CDR3 length: 12 residues. Trimming pared 3 bases from V and 3 bases from J, leaving 6 bases between. This chain uses TRBV15 with TRBJ2-7; D is unresolved. The sequence was collected from a woman aged 45 to 65 with acute or convalescent COVID-19. The sample was peripheral blood. CDR3 amino acids: CATSRPGYEQYF. CDR3 coding DNA: TGTGCCACCAGCAGGCCGGGCTACGAGCAGTACTTC.